This note documents a single T cell receptor beta chain sequence. The sample's treatment: preoperative locoregional IRX-2 cytokine immunotherapy. Patients received preoperative, locoregional IRX-2 cytokine immunotherapy in a phase Ib study. Here immunoSEQ multiplex PCR was the method, and the copy in TCRdb shows in-frame clones only, minus some. The sample records some 35,000 clones, roughly 80% being singletons. This specimen comes from a study of preoperative IRX-2 immunotherapy in early breast cancer. Looked up from germline, CDR1 is MNHGY and CDR2 is SAAAGT. This CDR3 has 14 amino acids. V lost 6 bases, J lost 4 bases, and 4 bases stayed unmatched.

The sequences come from lymph node tissue, collected after IRX-2 immunotherapy. The chain is built from TRBV6-8 and TRBJ2-1; 9 bases fit TRBD2. This TCR derives from a human donor with breast cancer. The CDR3: CASRAGGSYNEQFF. CDR3 DNA sequence: TGTGCCAGCAGAGCGGGGGGCTCGTACAATGAGCAGTTCTTC.